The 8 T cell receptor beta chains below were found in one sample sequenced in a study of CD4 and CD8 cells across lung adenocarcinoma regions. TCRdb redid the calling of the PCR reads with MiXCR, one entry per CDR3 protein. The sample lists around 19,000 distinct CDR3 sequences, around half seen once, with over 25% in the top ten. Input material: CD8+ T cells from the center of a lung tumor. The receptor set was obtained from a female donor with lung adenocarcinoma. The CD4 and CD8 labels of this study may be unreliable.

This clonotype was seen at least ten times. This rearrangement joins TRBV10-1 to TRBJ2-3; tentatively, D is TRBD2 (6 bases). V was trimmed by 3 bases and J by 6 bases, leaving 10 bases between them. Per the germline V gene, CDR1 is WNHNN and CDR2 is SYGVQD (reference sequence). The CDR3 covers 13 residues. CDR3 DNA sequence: TGCGCCAGCAGTGACAGGGCGGGGGATACGCAGTATTTT. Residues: CASSDRAGDTQYF.

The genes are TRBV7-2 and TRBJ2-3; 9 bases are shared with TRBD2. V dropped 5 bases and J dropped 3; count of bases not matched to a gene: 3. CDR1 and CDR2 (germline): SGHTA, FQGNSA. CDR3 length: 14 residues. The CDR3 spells CASSLGLATDTQYF. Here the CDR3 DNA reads TGTGCCAGCAGCCTCGGACTAGCGACAGATACGCAGTATTTT.

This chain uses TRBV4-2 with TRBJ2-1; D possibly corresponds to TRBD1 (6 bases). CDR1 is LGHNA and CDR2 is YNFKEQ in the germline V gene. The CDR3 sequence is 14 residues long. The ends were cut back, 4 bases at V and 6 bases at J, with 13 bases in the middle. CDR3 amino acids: CASSPLDRFNEQFF. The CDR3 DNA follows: TGTGCCAGCAGCCCCCTGGACAGATTCAATGAGCAGTTCTTC.

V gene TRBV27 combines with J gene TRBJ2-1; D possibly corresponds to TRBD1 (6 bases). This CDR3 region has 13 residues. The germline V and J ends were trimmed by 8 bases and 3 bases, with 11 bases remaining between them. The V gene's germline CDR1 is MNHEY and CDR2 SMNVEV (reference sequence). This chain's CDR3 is CASQGYGYNEQFF. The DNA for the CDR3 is TGTGCCAGCCAGGGGTATGGCTACAATGAGCAGTTCTTC.

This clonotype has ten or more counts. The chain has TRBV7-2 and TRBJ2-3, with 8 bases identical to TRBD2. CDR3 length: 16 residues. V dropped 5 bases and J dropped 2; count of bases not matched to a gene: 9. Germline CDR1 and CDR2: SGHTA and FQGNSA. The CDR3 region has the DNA TGTGCCAGCAGCGAGGCCGGGACTAGGAACACAGATACGCAGTATTTT. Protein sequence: CASSEAGTRNTDTQYF.

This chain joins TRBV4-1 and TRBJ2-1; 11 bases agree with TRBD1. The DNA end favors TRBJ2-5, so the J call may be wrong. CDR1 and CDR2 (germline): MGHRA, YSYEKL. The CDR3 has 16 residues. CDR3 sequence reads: CASSQDRTGGWETQYF. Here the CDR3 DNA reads TGCGCCAGCAGCCAAGACCGGACAGGGGGCTGGGAGACCCAGTACTTC.

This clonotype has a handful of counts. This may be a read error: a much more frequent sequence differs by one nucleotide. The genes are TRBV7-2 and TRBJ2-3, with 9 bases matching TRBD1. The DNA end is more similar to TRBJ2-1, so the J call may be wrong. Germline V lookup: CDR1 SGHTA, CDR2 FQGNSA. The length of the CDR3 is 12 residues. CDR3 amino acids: CATTGQGYEQFF. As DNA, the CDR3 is TGTGCCACTACGGGACAGGGCTACGAGCAGTTCTTC.

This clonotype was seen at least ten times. CDR3 protein: CASSWTGGQETQYF. The CDR3 bases are TGTGCCAGCAGCTGGACAGGGGGACAAGAGACCCAGTACTTC. The rearrangement links TRBV12-3 or TRBV12-4 to TRBJ2-5; 10 bases are shared with TRBD1. With 6 bases clipped from V and 2 bases from J, the junction kept 3 bases outside the gene matches. The CDR3 totals 14 residues.